This T cell receptor (beta chain) was identified in a study of blood T cells in healthy people across ages. The wider study: About one barcoded beta molecule per two T cells was the capture yield of template switching.

Primed by a sample-barcoded 5' primer and a J-beta primer mix, a second PCR proceeded for about 6 to 11 cycles. One entry per CDR3 protein, called by TCRdb with MiXCR from the 5' RACE reads. The table lists around 1,000,000 distinct CDR3 sequences, about 25% of them singletons. Drawn from each donor were roughly 10 milliliters of peripheral blood. This clonotype has more than one count but fewer than ten. These same data were also listed under a study on T cells of mothers and their children. Per that study: Mothers and children who were related shared slightly more overlap than unrelated pairs, but not significantly more. It was observed that no persistent microchimeric T cell clones could be detected.

The source material was blood. The TCR originated in a girl aged 2 to 9 in good health.

The CDR3 bases are TGCAGTGCTAGGAAAGGACATAGCAATCAGCCCCAGCATTTT. Amino acid sequence: CSARKGHSNQPQHF. The chain carries TRBV20-1 and TRBJ1-5; D is perhaps TRBD1 (5 bases). Trimming pared 3 bases from V and 0 bases from J, leaving 9 bases between. Germline V gene lookup returns CDR1 DFQATT and CDR2 SNEGSKA (reference sequence). The CDR3 is made up of 14 amino acids.